This TCR beta chain came from a study of T cells after yellow fever vaccination. Trimming pared 7 bases from V and 0 bases from J, leaving 10 bases between. This CDR3 has 15 amino acids. CDR1 is MNHEY and CDR2 is SMNVEV in the germline V gene (reference sequence). TCRdb reprocessed the 5' RACE reads with MiXCR, giving one entry per CDR3 protein. The sample has 400,000 to 650,000 distinct CDR3 sequences, 21% seen once. The sequences come from PBMCs, collected about 20 days after the first yellow fever vaccination. The TCR sequence derives from a man aged 18-30 years who received the YFV17D yellow fever vaccine. V and J are TRBV27 and TRBJ2-6; weak D call: TRBD2 (5 bases). Written as DNA, the CDR3 is TGTGCCAGCACACCGGGGAGCTCTGGGGCCAACGTCCTGACTTTC. It specifies CASTPGSSGANVLTF.